The 5 T cell receptor beta chains given below trace back to one sample, sequenced in a study of graft-versus-host responses after intestinal transplantation. No antigen has been assigned to these receptors. Clones were read by immunoSEQ multiplex PCR, and TCRdb kept only the in-frame ones, dropping some. The sample lists over 70,000 clones, roughly 94% occurring once. Material: unstimulated CD8+ T cells sorted from spleen or lymph node cells, obtained before intestinal transplant. These receptors all stem from a human donor who received an intestinal transplant.

The genes are TRBV14 and TRBJ2-1; perhaps TRBD1 as D (5 bases). V lost 4 bases and J 7 bases, leaving 20 bases between the germline ends. The CDR3 sequence is 16 residues long. Germline CDR1 is SGHDN and CDR2 is FVKESK. As DNA, the CDR3 is TGTGCCAGCAGCCTCAGTTTCAGAAGGGGTTCGAATGAGCAGTTCTTC. This sequence encodes CASSLSFRRGSNEQFF.

This clone was seen only once. The gene calls are TRBV29-1 and TRBJ1-2, with D uncertain. CDR1 SQVTM and CDR2 ANQGSEA come from the germline V gene. The length of the CDR3 is 12 residues. Trimming took off 3 bases at V and 4 bases at J, with 9 bases between the two ends. The CDR3 loop is CSVDSGPYGYTF. In nucleotides, the CDR3 is TGCAGCGTTGATTCCGGACCCTATGGCTACACCTTC.

This clone appeared once. The V gene is TRBV7-9, the J gene TRBJ2-5, with D maybe TRBD2 (5 bases). Germline CDR1 SEHNR, CDR2 FQNEAQ (reference sequence). There are 15 residues in the CDR3. V was trimmed by 1 base and J by 1 base, leaving 10 bases between them. CDR3: CASSLVVGSQETQYF. The CDR3 DNA reads as TGTGCCAGCAGCTTAGTTGTGGGGAGCCAAGAGACCCAGTACTTC. The full variable domain, completed using reference TRBV7-9 and TRBJ2-5, is DTGVSQNPRHKITKRGQNVTFRCDPISEHNRLYWYRQTLGQGPEFLTYFQNEAQLEKSRLLSDRFSAERPKGSFSTLEIQRTEQGDSAMYLCASSLVVGSQETQYFGPGTRLLVL.

The genes are TRBV9 and TRBJ2-2; D gene uncertain. V dropped 0 bases and J dropped 5 bases, with 11 bases sitting between them. The CDR3 consists of 15 residues. Germline V gene lookup returns CDR1 SGDLS and CDR2 YYNGEE. The CDR3 region has the DNA TGTGCCAGCAGCGTAGGAGTGGAGCAGACCGGGGAGCTGTTTTTT. Translation: CASSVGVEQTGELFF.

The CDR3 reads CASSPDRATNEKLFF. For the CDR3, the DNA is TGTGCCAGTAGTCCCGACAGGGCAACTAATGAAAAACTGTTTTTT. V usage is TRBV19 and J usage is TRBJ1-4; 7 bases are a match to TRBD1. The CDR3 spans 15 residues. Germline assignment: CDR1 LNHDA and CDR2 SQIVND (reference sequence). V dropped 5 bases and J dropped 0; count of bases not matched to a gene: 3.